Listed below are T cell receptor beta chains from one sample, sequenced in a study of blood T cell repertoires in COVID-19. TCRdb's table, derived via immunoSEQ multiplex PCR, lists solely in-frame clones and lacks some. In the table there are around 260,000 clones, over 65% of which are singletons. The sequencing sample was made of peripheral blood. All receptors derive from a man between 60 and 70 years old who had recovered from COVID-19. Both conserved end residues are part of each CDR3. A D gene is named only where the DNA matches it firmly. Clone size is shown for a subset of rows, as once, few, many or a class of expanded clone.

J gene: TRBJ1-2; D gene: TRBD1; clone size: -; V gene: TRBV29-1; CDR3 DNA: TGCAGCGTCAAACAGGGGACCCTTCCTGGCTACACCTTC; CDR3 protein: CSVKQGTLPGYTF
J gene: TRBJ2-3; D gene: TRBD2; clone size: -; V gene: TRBV7-2; CDR3 DNA: TGTGCCAGCAGCTTCGGCTACCGGATGGGCGGGAGAGGGGCAGATACGCAGTATTTT; CDR3 protein: CASSFGYRMGGRGADTQYF
J gene: TRBJ1-5; D gene: -; clone size: -; V gene: TRBV15; CDR3 DNA: TGTGCCACCAGCAGGTGGGGGGGAAGGCAGCCCCAGCATTTT; CDR3 protein: CATSRWGGRQPQHF
J gene: TRBJ2-6; D gene: TRBD1; clone size: -; V gene: TRBV9; CDR3 DNA: TGTGCCAGCAGCGTGCAGGGGGCTTCTGGGGCCAACGTCCTGACTTTC; CDR3 protein: CASSVQGASGANVLTF
J gene: TRBJ2-2; D gene: -; clone size: once; V gene: TRBV3-1/TRBV3-2; CDR3 DNA: TGTGCCAGCAGCCAAGATTCGGCCGTTGGAGTCGACAGAACCGGGGAGCTGTTTTTT; CDR3 protein: CASSQDSAVGVDRTGELFF
J gene: TRBJ1-6; D gene: TRBD1; clone size: -; V gene: TRBV5-1; CDR3 DNA: TGCGCCAGCAGCGTCCGGGACAGGGGGGATTCACCCCTCCACTTT; CDR3 protein: CASSVRDRGDSPLHF
J gene: TRBJ2-6; D gene: -; clone size: -; V gene: TRBV3-1/TRBV3-2; CDR3 DNA: TGTGCCAGCAGCCAAGAAGGCAGGGCTGGGGCCAACGTCCTGACTTTC; CDR3 protein: CASSQEGRAGANVLTF
J gene: TRBJ2-5; D gene: TRBD2; clone size: once; V gene: TRBV20-1; CDR3 DNA: TGCAGTGCTAGTAAACTAGCGGGAAAGGAGACCCAGTACTTC; CDR3 protein: CSASKLAGKETQYF
J gene: TRBJ2-6; D gene: -; clone size: -; V gene: TRBV6-5; CDR3 DNA: TGTGCCAGCAATAGCCATGAGGCTGGGGCCAACGTCCTGACTTTC; CDR3 protein: CASNSHEAGANVLTF
J gene: TRBJ2-1; D gene: -; clone size: -; V gene: TRBV6-5; CDR3 DNA: TGTGCCAGCAGTATCGACAGTAGGGCCTACAATGAGCAGTTCTTC; CDR3 protein: CASSIDSRAYNEQFF
J gene: TRBJ1-1; D gene: -; clone size: -; V gene: TRBV6-5; CDR3 DNA: TGTGCCAGCAGTTACGATACCAGAAACACTGAAGCTTTCTTT; CDR3 protein: CASSYDTRNTEAFF
J gene: TRBJ2-1; D gene: TRBD2; clone size: -; V gene: TRBV7-9; CDR3 DNA: TGTGCCAGCAGCCCGAGTCGGCTAGCGGACCACAATGAGCAGTTCTTC; CDR3 protein: CASSPSRLADHNEQFF
J gene: TRBJ2-4; D gene: TRBD2; clone size: -; V gene: TRBV4-1; CDR3 DNA: TGCGCCAGCAGCCAAGATATCCCCGGGGCGGGAGAAAACATTCAGTACTTC; CDR3 protein: CASSQDIPGAGENIQYF
J gene: TRBJ2-2; D gene: -; clone size: -; V gene: TRBV18; CDR3 DNA: TGTGCCAGCTCACCTTCAGAATACACCGGGGAGCTGTTTTTT; CDR3 protein: CASSPSEYTGELFF
J gene: TRBJ1-4; D gene: TRBD1; clone size: -; V gene: TRBV5-3; CDR3 DNA: TGTGCCAGAAGCCCGACCAGGGGGCCCACTAATGAAAAACTGTTTTTT; CDR3 protein: CARSPTRGPTNEKLFF
J gene: TRBJ2-3; D gene: TRBD2; clone size: -; V gene: TRBV3-1/TRBV3-2; CDR3 DNA: TGTGCCAGCAGCCCCCTAGCGGGGGGAACGCAGTATTTT; CDR3 protein: CASSPLAGGTQYF
J gene: TRBJ1-4; D gene: -; clone size: -; V gene: TRBV4-1; CDR3 DNA: TGCGCCAGCAGCCCATACCAGAACAATGAAAAACTGTTTTTT; CDR3 protein: CASSPYQNNEKLFF
J gene: TRBJ2-1; D gene: TRBD1; clone size: -; V gene: TRBV6-5; CDR3 DNA: TGTGCCAGCGGTCGGGACAGACAATACAATGAGCAGTTCTTC; CDR3 protein: CASGRDRQYNEQFF
J gene: TRBJ2-7; D gene: TRBD1; clone size: -; V gene: TRBV3-1/TRBV3-2; CDR3 DNA: TGTGCCAGCAGCCAAGCAGGGGGCTTGAGCTCCTACGAGCAGTACTTC; CDR3 protein: CASSQAGGLSSYEQYF
J gene: TRBJ2-2; D gene: -; clone size: -; V gene: TRBV5-6; CDR3 DNA: TGTGCCAGCACCCGACGGGTCACGGCGAACACCGGGGAGCTGTTTTTT; CDR3 protein: CASTRRVTANTGELFF
J gene: TRBJ2-7; D gene: TRBD1; clone size: -; V gene: TRBV28; CDR3 DNA: TGTGCCAGCAGTGTGACAGGGACCTACGAGCAGTACTTC; CDR3 protein: CASSVTGTYEQYF
J gene: TRBJ1-3; D gene: -; clone size: -; V gene: TRBV5-1; CDR3 DNA: TGCGCCAGCAGCTTAGGTCGACAGAGCTCTGGAAACACCATATATTTT; CDR3 protein: CASSLGRQSSGNTIYF
J gene: TRBJ2-5; D gene: TRBD2; clone size: -; V gene: TRBV6-6; CDR3 DNA: TGTGCCAGCAGTCACGGACTAGCTATAAGGGAGACCCAGTACTTC; CDR3 protein: CASSHGLAIRETQYF
J gene: TRBJ1-5; D gene: TRBD1; clone size: -; V gene: TRBV19; CDR3 DNA: TGTGCCAGTAGTATCGCAGGGGGAAATCAGCCCCAGCATTTT; CDR3 protein: CASSIAGGNQPQHF
J gene: TRBJ1-1; D gene: -; clone size: -; V gene: TRBV3-1/TRBV3-2; CDR3 DNA: TGTGCCAGCAGCCAAGGATGGGGGGGTACTGAAGCTTTCTTT; CDR3 protein: CASSQGWGGTEAFF
J gene: TRBJ2-3; D gene: TRBD1; clone size: -; V gene: TRBV7-9; CDR3 DNA: TGTGCCAGCAGCCACCGCCGGACAGGGGGAGATACGCAGTATTTT; CDR3 protein: CASSHRRTGGDTQYF
J gene: TRBJ1-6; D gene: -; clone size: -; V gene: TRBV3-1/TRBV3-2; CDR3 DNA: TGTGCCAGCAGCCCCCAGACCTATAATTCACCCCTCCACTTT; CDR3 protein: CASSPQTYNSPLHF
J gene: TRBJ1-5; D gene: -; clone size: few; V gene: TRBV2; CDR3 DNA: TGTGCCAGCAGTCGCCAGACGGGGGCCCAGCATTTT; CDR3 protein: CASSRQTGAQHF
J gene: TRBJ1-4; D gene: TRBD1; clone size: -; V gene: TRBV12-3/TRBV12-4; CDR3 DNA: TGTGCCAGCAGTTGGACAGGGGGGGAAAAACTGTTTTTT; CDR3 protein: CASSWTGGEKLFF
J gene: TRBJ1-6; D gene: -; clone size: once; V gene: TRBV6-6; CDR3 DNA: TGTGCCAGCAGTTATGACAGGATTTCACCCCTCCACTTT; CDR3 protein: CASSYDRISPLHF
J gene: TRBJ2-2; D gene: -; clone size: -; V gene: TRBV5-6; CDR3 DNA: TGTGCCAGCAGATGGGGAGTGGTGTCTGGCACCGGGGAGCTGTTTTTT; CDR3 protein: CASRWGVVSGTGELFF
J gene: TRBJ2-5; D gene: -; clone size: -; V gene: TRBV7-9; CDR3 DNA: TGTGCCAGCAGCTTTAGCGTGCAAGAGACCCAGTACTTC; CDR3 protein: CASSFSVQETQYF
J gene: TRBJ1-5; D gene: TRBD1; clone size: few; V gene: TRBV19; CDR3 DNA: TGTGCCAGTAGTACGGCTCCTGACAGGGGGAGGAATCAGCCCCAGCATTTT; CDR3 protein: CASSTAPDRGRNQPQHF
J gene: TRBJ2-7; D gene: TRBD1; clone size: once; V gene: TRBV15; CDR3 DNA: TGTGCCACCAGCAGGTGGGGACAGGGTGGGCCGGAGCAGTACTTC; CDR3 protein: CATSRWGQGGPEQYF
J gene: TRBJ1-5; D gene: -; clone size: few; V gene: TRBV30; CDR3 DNA: TGTGCCTGGAGTTCCGGCAGGGTGCTACAGCCCCAGCATTTT; CDR3 protein: CAWSSGRVLQPQHF
J gene: TRBJ1-1; D gene: -; clone size: once; V gene: TRBV5-8; CDR3 DNA: TGTGCCAGCAGGCCTAGATGGACTGAAGCTTTCTTT; CDR3 protein: CASRPRWTEAFF
J gene: TRBJ2-5; D gene: -; clone size: once; V gene: TRBV5-8; CDR3 DNA: TGTGCCAGCAGCTTTCCGGGCCAAGAGACCCAGTACTTC; CDR3 protein: CASSFPGQETQYF
J gene: TRBJ2-1; D gene: -; clone size: -; V gene: TRBV20-1; CDR3 DNA: TGCAGTGCTAGTACGCAAAGGGGCGTGCGTGAGCAGTTCTTC; CDR3 protein: CSASTQRGVREQFF
J gene: TRBJ2-5; D gene: TRBD2; clone size: -; V gene: TRBV13; CDR3 DNA: TGTGCCAGCAGCCGCATGCGGGGGGCGTCTTTAGGGGAGACCCAGTACTTC; CDR3 protein: CASSRMRGASLGETQYF
J gene: TRBJ2-2; D gene: -; clone size: -; V gene: TRBV5-6; CDR3 DNA: TGTGCCAGCAGCTTGACAGGGCACGGGGAGCTGTTTTTT; CDR3 protein: CASSLTGHGELFF
J gene: TRBJ2-5; D gene: -; clone size: -; V gene: TRBV5-1; CDR3 DNA: TGCGCCAGCAGCTTTTGGAGAGTAGGCGAAGAGACCCAGTACTTC; CDR3 protein: CASSFWRVGEETQYF
J gene: TRBJ1-5; D gene: TRBD1; clone size: -; V gene: TRBV28; CDR3 DNA: TGTGCCAGCCATTCATCGGGGACAGGGAACAGCAATCAGCCCCAGCATTTT; CDR3 protein: CASHSSGTGNSNQPQHF
J gene: TRBJ1-6; D gene: -; clone size: -; V gene: TRBV4-2; CDR3 DNA: TGTGCCAGCAGCCTAGACTCCTGGGGGCCTAATTCACCCCTCCACTTT; CDR3 protein: CASSLDSWGPNSPLHF
J gene: TRBJ2-3; D gene: TRBD2; clone size: -; V gene: TRBV3-1/TRBV3-2; CDR3 DNA: TGTGCCAGCAGCCCAACGAAGACTAGCGGGAGGGCCGGGAAGTATTTT; CDR3 protein: CASSPTKTSGRAGKYF
J gene: TRBJ2-1; D gene: -; clone size: once; V gene: TRBV9; CDR3 DNA: TGTGCCAGCAGCCCCACAGGGTTCTCCTACAATGAGCAGTTCTTC; CDR3 protein: CASSPTGFSYNEQFF
J gene: TRBJ1-2; D gene: -; clone size: -; V gene: TRBV19; CDR3 DNA: TGTGCCAGTACCAAGAACGTGAGATATGGCTACACCTTC; CDR3 protein: CASTKNVRYGYTF
J gene: TRBJ1-2; D gene: -; clone size: once; V gene: TRBV7-8; CDR3 DNA: TGTGCCAGCAGCTTATTGGCCCTTTCTGGTGGCTACACCTTC; CDR3 protein: CASSLLALSGGYTF
J gene: TRBJ2-3; D gene: TRBD1; clone size: -; V gene: TRBV19; CDR3 DNA: TGTGCCAGTAGTAGACAGCCAGGGGACAGCGACAACGACAAGGACCGCACAGATACGCAGTATTTT; CDR3 protein: CASSRQPGDSDNDKDRTDTQYF
J gene: TRBJ1-6; D gene: -; clone size: few; V gene: TRBV11-2; CDR3 DNA: TGTGCCAGCAGCTTTATGGAGGGAGGAAATTCACCCCTCCACTTT; CDR3 protein: CASSFMEGGNSPLHF
J gene: TRBJ1-2; D gene: -; clone size: -; V gene: TRBV3-1/TRBV3-2; CDR3 DNA: TGTGCCAGCAGCCAAGGGTTGGGGGGTATCGGCTATGGCTACACCTTC; CDR3 protein: CASSQGLGGIGYGYTF
J gene: TRBJ2-1; D gene: -; clone size: -; V gene: TRBV20-1; CDR3 DNA: TGCAGTGCCAGTCCTGGTAGCGCACTACCTGACAATGAGCAGTTCTTC; CDR3 protein: CSASPGSALPDNEQFF
J gene: TRBJ1-2; D gene: TRBD1; clone size: -; V gene: TRBV19; CDR3 DNA: TGTGCCAGTGGAAGGCGGGGACAGTCGTATGGCTACACCTTC; CDR3 protein: CASGRRGQSYGYTF
J gene: TRBJ2-7; D gene: TRBD1; clone size: -; V gene: TRBV5-1; CDR3 DNA: TGCGCCAGCAGCTTAGGGGCGGGACAGGCTTACGAGCAGTACTTC; CDR3 protein: CASSLGAGQAYEQYF
J gene: TRBJ2-1; D gene: TRBD2; clone size: -; V gene: TRBV5-8; CDR3 DNA: TGTGCCAGCAGCCAACCGACTAGCGGGACTTACAATGAGCAGTTCTTC; CDR3 protein: CASSQPTSGTYNEQFF
J gene: TRBJ1-3; D gene: -; clone size: few; V gene: TRBV18; CDR3 DNA: TGTGCCAGCTCACCCGACAGCTCTGGAAACACCATATATTTT; CDR3 protein: CASSPDSSGNTIYF
J gene: TRBJ1-6; D gene: -; clone size: -; V gene: TRBV11-1; CDR3 DNA: TGTGCCAGCAGCTTAATCTCAGGCTCTAATTCACCCCTCCACTTT; CDR3 protein: CASSLISGSNSPLHF
J gene: TRBJ1-2; D gene: -; clone size: -; V gene: TRBV30; CDR3 DNA: TGTGCCTGGAGTGTCGCACAGGCTGGGGGCTACACCTTC; CDR3 protein: CAWSVAQAGGYTF
J gene: TRBJ2-5; D gene: TRBD2; clone size: -; V gene: TRBV18; CDR3 DNA: TGTGCCAGCTCAAAGCGGGACCTACGCCAAGAGACCCAGTACTTC; CDR3 protein: CASSKRDLRQETQYF
J gene: TRBJ1-2; D gene: -; clone size: -; V gene: TRBV18; CDR3 DNA: TGTGCCAGCTCACACCGACAGTCCGGCTACACCTTC; CDR3 protein: CASSHRQSGYTF
J gene: TRBJ1-2; D gene: TRBD1; clone size: -; V gene: TRBV18; CDR3 DNA: TGTGCCAGCTCGGACCCCGGGACAGGCTTTATTGGCTACACCTTC; CDR3 protein: CASSDPGTGFIGYTF